The clone carrying this T cell receptor (beta chain) appeared a few times. The antigen remains unidentified. These data are taken from a study of post-analysis software for immune sequencing data. Study-wide context: Both relapsing-remitting and secondary progressive multiple sclerosis featured among the disease courses, as did progressive-relapsing multiple sclerosis. Study-wide results and limits: Multiple sclerosis patients had significantly lower normalized Chao1 diversity than controls. By F measure, strong co-clustering occurred among samples prepared in the same batch. Four or five TRBV segments, TRBV5-6, TRBV5-1 and TRBV20-1 among them, were found more frequent in patients than controls.

CDR3 size: 14 residues. Germline V gene sequence: CDR1 SQVTM, CDR2 ANQGSEA. Trimming took 6 bases from V and 10 from J; bases not matched to a gene: 9. TCR beta libraries were prepared from cDNA with unique molecular identifiers. Input populations of about 1 to 11 million T cells gave rise to some 500,000 cDNA molecules. TCRdb processed the PCR reads anew with MiXCR; each CDR3 protein has one entry. The sample consists of 700,000 to 900,000 distinct CDR3 sequences, 46% of them appearing once. The sequence was collected from a girl aged 10 to 17 with multiple sclerosis. The sequenced sample consisted of blood. This chain joins TRBV29-1 and TRBJ2-1, with 13 bases matching TRBD2. Written as DNA, the CDR3 is TGCAGCGTAGGGGGACTAGCGGGACAATGGGAGCAGTTCTTC. This codes for CSVGGLAGQWEQFF.